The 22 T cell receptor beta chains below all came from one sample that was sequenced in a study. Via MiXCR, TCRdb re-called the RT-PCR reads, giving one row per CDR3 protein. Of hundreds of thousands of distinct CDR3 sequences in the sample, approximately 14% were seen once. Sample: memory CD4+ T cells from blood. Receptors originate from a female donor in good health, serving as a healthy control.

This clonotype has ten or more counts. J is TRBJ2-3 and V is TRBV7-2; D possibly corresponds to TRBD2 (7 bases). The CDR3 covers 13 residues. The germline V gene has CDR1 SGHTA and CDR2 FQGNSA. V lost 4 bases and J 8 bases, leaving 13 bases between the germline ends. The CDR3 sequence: CASSYLGGATQYF. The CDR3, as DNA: TGTGCCAGCAGCTACCTTGGGGGGGCTACGCAGTATTTT.

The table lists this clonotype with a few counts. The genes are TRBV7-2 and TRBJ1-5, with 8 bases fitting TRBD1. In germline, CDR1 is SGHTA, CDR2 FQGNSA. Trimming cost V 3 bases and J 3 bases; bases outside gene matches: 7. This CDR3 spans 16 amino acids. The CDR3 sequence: CASSFGQGYDNQPQHF. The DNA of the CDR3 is TGTGCCAGCAGCTTCGGACAGGGCTACGACAATCAGCCCCAGCATTTT.

The CDR3 DNA sequence: TGTGCCAGCAGCCAAGCGGCTGGCCAAAGGGAGCAGTACTTC. It translates to CASSQAAGQREQYF. The chain carries TRBV3-1 and TRBJ2-7; no clear D gene. Germline CDR1 is LGHDT and CDR2 is YNNKEL (reference sequence). V lost 1 base, J lost 7 bases, and 14 bases lay in between. The CDR3 length is 14 residues.

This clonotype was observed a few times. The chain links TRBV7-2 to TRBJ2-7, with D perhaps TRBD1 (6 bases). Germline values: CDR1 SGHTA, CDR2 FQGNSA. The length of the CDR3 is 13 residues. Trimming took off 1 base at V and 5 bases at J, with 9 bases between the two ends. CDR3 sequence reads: CASSLGQENEQYF. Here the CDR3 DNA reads TGTGCCAGCAGCTTAGGACAGGAGAACGAGCAGTACTTC.

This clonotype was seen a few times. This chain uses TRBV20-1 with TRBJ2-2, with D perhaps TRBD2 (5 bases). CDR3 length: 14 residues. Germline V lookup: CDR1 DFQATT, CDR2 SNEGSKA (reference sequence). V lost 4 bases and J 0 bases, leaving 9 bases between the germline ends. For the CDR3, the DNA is TGCAGTGCTATGGACGGGGCGAACACCGGGGAGCTGTTTTTT. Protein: CSAMDGANTGELFF.

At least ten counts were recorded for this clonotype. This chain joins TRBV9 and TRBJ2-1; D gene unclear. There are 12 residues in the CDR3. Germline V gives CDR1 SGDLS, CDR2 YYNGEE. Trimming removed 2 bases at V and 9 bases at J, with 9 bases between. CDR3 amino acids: CASSVDVGEQFF. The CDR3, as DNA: TGTGCCAGCAGCGTCGACGTAGGTGAGCAGTTCTTC.

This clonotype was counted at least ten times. CDR3 amino acids: CASRWRGNQPQHF. The CDR3 DNA reads TGTGCCAGCAGATGGAGAGGCAATCAGCCCCAGCATTTT. V and J are TRBV12-3 or TRBV12-4 and TRBJ1-5; D ambiguous. Trimming left V 6 bases short and J 2 bases short, with 8 bases between. This CDR3 has 13 amino acids.

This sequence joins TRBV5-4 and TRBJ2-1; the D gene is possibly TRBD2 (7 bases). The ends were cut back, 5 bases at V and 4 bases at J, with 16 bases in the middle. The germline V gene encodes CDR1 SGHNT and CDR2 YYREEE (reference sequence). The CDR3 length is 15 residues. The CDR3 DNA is TGTGCCAGCAGAGGGGGGGAGGACGGGTACAATGAGCAGTTCTTC. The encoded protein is CASRGGEDGYNEQFF.

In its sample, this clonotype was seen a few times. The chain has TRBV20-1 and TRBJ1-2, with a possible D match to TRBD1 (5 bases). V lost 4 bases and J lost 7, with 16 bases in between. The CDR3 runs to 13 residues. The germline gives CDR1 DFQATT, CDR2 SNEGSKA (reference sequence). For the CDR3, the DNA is TGCAGTGCTACCGGGACGGCGTTGGGTGGCTACACCTTC. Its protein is CSATGTALGGYTF.

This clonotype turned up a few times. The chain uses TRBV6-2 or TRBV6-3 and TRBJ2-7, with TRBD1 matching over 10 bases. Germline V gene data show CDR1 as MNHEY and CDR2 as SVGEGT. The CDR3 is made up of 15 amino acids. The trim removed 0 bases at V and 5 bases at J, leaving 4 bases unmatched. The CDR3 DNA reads TGTGCCAGCAGTTACTCGGTCGGACAGGGGGACGAGCAGTACTTC. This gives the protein CASSYSVGQGDEQYF.

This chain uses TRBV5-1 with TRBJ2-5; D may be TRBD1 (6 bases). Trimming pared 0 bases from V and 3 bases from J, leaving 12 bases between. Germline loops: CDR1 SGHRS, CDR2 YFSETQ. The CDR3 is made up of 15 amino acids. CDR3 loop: CASSLAQGKEETQYF. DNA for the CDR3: TGCGCCAGCAGCTTGGCGCAGGGGAAGGAAGAGACCCAGTACTTC. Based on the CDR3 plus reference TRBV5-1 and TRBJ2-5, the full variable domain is KAGVTQTPRYLIKTRGQQVTLSCSPISGHRSVSWYQQTPGQGLQFLFEYFSETQRNKGNFPGRFSGRQFSNSRSEMNVSTLELGDSALYLCASSLAQGKEETQYFGPGTRLLVL.

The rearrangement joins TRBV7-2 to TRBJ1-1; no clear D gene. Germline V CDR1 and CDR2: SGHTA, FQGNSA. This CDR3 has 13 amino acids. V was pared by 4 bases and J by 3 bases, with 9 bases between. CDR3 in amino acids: CASSSQYDTEAFF. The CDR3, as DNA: TGTGCCAGCAGCTCCCAATACGACACTGAAGCTTTCTTT.

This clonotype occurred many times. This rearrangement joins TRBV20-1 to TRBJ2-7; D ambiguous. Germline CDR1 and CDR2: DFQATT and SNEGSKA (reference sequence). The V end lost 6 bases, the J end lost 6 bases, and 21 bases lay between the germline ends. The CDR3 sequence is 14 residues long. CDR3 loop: CSAPTVKVPAEQYF. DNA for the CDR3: TGCAGTGCCCCCACGGTAAAGGTACCCGCCGAGCAGTACTTC.

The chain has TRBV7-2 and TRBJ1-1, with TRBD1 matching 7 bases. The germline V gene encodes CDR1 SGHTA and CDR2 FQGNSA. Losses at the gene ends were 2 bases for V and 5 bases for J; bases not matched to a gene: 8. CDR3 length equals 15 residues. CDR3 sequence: CASSLSTGAKTEAFF. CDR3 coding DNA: TGTGCCAGCAGCTTAAGCACAGGGGCGAAGACTGAAGCTTTCTTT.

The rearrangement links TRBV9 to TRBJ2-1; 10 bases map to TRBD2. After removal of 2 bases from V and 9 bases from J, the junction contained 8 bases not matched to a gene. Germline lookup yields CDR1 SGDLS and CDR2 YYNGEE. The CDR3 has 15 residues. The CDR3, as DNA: TGTGCCAGCAGCGTGTTGGGGACTAGCGCGAGTGAGCAGTTCTTC. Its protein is CASSVLGTSASEQFF.

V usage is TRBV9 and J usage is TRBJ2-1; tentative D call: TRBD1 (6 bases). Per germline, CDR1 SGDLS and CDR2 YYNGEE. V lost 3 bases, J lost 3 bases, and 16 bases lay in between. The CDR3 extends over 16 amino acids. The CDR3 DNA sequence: TGTGCCAGCAGCGCAGGGGCGAGGGTCAACTACAATGAGCAGTTCTTC. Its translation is CASSAGARVNYNEQFF.

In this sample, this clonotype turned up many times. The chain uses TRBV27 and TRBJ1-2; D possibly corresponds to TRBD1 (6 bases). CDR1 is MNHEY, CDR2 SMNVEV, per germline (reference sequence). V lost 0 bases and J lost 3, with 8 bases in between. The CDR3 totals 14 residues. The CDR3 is CASSLSRQDYGYTF. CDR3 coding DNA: TGTGCCAGCAGTTTATCACGACAGGACTATGGCTACACCTTC.

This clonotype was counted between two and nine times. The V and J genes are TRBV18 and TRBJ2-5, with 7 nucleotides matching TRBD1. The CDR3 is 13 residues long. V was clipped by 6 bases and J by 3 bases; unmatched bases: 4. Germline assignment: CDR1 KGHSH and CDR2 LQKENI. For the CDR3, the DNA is TGTGCCAGCTCCGTCGGGACAGAAGAGACCCAGTACTTC. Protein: CASSVGTEETQYF.

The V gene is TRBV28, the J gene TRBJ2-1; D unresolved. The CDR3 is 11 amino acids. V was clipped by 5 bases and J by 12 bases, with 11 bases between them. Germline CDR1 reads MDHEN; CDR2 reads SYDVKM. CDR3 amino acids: CASSRFLMQFF. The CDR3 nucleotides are TGTGCCAGCAGTCGTTTTCTGATGCAGTTCTTC.

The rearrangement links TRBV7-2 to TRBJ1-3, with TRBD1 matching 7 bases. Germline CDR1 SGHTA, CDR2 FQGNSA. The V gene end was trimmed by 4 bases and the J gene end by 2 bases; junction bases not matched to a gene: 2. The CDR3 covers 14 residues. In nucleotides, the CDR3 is TGTGCCAGCAGCTCCGACAGGGCTGGAAACACCATATATTTT. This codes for CASSSDRAGNTIYF.

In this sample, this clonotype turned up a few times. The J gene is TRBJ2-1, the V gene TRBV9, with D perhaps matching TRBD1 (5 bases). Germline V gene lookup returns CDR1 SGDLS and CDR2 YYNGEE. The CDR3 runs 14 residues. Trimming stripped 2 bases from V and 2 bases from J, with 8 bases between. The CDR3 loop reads CASSVQTAYNEQFF. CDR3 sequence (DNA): TGTGCCAGCAGCGTCCAGACAGCCTACAATGAGCAGTTCTTC.

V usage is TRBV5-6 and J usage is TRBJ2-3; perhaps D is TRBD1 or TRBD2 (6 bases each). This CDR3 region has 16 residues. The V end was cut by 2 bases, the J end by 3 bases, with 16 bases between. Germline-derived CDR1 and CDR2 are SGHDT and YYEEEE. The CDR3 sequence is CASSLGGTTGTDTQYF. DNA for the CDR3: TGTGCCAGCAGCTTAGGGGGGACAACAGGGACAGATACGCAGTATTTT.